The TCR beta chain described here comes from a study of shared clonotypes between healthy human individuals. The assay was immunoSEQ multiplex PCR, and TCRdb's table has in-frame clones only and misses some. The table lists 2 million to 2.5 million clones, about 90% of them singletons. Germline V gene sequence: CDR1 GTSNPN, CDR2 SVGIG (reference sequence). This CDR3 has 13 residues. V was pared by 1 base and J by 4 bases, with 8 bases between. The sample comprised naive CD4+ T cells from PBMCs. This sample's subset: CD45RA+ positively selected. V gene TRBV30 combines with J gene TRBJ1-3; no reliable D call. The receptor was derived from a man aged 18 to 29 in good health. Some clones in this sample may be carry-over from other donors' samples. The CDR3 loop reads CAWSGNWGNTIYF. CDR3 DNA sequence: TGTGCCTGGAGTGGAAATTGGGGAAACACCATATATTTT.